The clone carrying this T cell receptor beta chain was observed many times. The antigen is not known. These data belong to a study of CD8+CD57+ T cells in acquired aplastic anemia. Overall study results and limits: Researchers report that around 30 CD8+ CDR3 sequences appeared in both patients and controls.

The authors sequenced patients whose flow cytometry had shown CD8+CD57+ cell expansion. Acquired aplastic anemia of severe grade affected all patients. No patient had been given any therapy when blood was sampled. The V gene end was trimmed by 6 bases and the J gene end by 6 bases; junction bases not matched to a gene: 10. The CDR3 has 15 amino acids. Germline CDR1 MRHNA, CDR2 SNTAGT. It was genomic DNA that served as the template for profiling TCR beta VDJ and CDR3. TCRdb independently ran MiXCR on the reads; one entry per CDR3 protein. The sample lists approximately 220,000 distinct CDR3 sequences; about 44% were seen once.

The V call is TRBV6-4, the J call TRBJ2-1; TRBD2 matches at 8 bases. The receptor was derived from a human donor with aplastic anemia. Sequencing was performed on sorted CD4+, CD8+, or CD8+CD57+ T cells (not recorded which) from PBMCs. CDR3 in amino acids: CASSRTSRPGNEQFF. The CDR3 DNA reads as TGTGCCAGCAGCAGGACTAGCAGGCCCGGCAATGAGCAGTTCTTC.